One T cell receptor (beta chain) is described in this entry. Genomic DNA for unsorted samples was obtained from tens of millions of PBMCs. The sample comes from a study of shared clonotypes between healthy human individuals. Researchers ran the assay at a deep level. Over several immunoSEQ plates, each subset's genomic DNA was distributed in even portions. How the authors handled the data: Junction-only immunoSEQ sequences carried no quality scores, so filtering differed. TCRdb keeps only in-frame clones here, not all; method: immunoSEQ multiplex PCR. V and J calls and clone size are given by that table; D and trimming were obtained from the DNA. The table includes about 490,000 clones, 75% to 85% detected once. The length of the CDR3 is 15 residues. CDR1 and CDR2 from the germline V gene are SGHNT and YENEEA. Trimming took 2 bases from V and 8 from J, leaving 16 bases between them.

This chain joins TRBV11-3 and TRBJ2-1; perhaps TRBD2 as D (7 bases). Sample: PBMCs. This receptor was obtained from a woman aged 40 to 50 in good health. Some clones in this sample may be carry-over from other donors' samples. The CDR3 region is CASSLRDRGGDEQFF. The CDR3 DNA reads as TGTGCCAGCAGCTTAAGGGACCGAGGGGGGGATGAGCAGTTCTTC.